This entry is about one T cell receptor beta chain. Antigen unknown. V was clipped by 5 bases and J by 9 bases; unmatched bases: 11. CDR3 length equals 15 residues. From germline, CDR1 is SGHNT and CDR2 YENEEA. The PBMCs studied were ones that came from 8.5 to 10 ml fresh peripheral blood. There were TCR beta CDR3 regions amplified from RNA transcripts. An initial round of RT-PCR targeting the TCR CDR3 relied on the HTBI primer set. One entry per CDR3 protein results from TCRdb running MiXCR on the multiplex PCR reads. Among roughly 400,000 distinct CDR3 sequences, 20% to 25% were seen once, and the ten largest hold more than 60%. The sample originates from a study of T cells in Graves' hyperthyroidism and ophthalmopathy. Study details: The initial diagnosis was the point when peripheral blood was collected, ahead of any treatment. Study-level findings and limits: Ophthalmopathy onset followed model prediction by a median about six months.

The TCR originated in a man aged 45-65 years with Graves' hyperthyroidism. The J gene is TRBJ2-1, the V gene TRBV11-3, with 9 nucleotides matching TRBD2. The material sequenced was blood. The chain's CDR3 is CASSPRGGTRGEQFF. For the CDR3, the DNA is TGTGCCAGCAGCCCGCGGGGGGGGACAAGGGGTGAGCAGTTCTTC. Full variable domain (rest looked up from reference TRBV11-3 and TRBJ2-1): EAGVVQSPRYKIIEKKQPVAFWCNPISGHNTLYWYLQNLGQGPELLIRYENEEAVDDSQLPKDRFSAERLKGVDSTLKIQPAELGDSAVYLCASSPRGGTRGEQFFGPGTRLTVL.